The clone carrying this TCR beta chain was recorded a few times. The target antigen is unknown. TCRdb reprocessed the RT-PCR reads with MiXCR, giving one entry per CDR3 protein. The table shows about 310,000 distinct CDR3 sequences, with 21% occurring only once. These data come from a study of response to subunit inactivated influenza vaccine. Study-level results: Researchers suggested that each seasonal influenza vaccination recruits few new T cells.

V lost 2 bases and J lost 2, with 14 bases in between. This CDR3 contains 16 residues. J is TRBJ2-3 and V is TRBV23-1, with a tentative D call TRBD2 (7 bases). TRBV23-1 is an ORF, with its function uncertain. The receptor was derived from a man aged 50-75 years who received an inactivated influenza vaccine. The source was PBMCs from blood, collected about 20 months after vaccination. This CDR3 reads CASSQRGGRDTDTQYF. CDR3 in DNA: TGCGCCAGCAGTCAAAGGGGGGGCCGAGACACAGATACGCAGTATTTT.